The rows below give T cell receptor beta chains drawn from one sample of a study of response to subunit inactivated influenza vaccine. Each CDR3 protein gets one entry after TCRdb re-called the RT-PCR reads with MiXCR. In the table there are about 190,000 distinct CDR3 sequences, approximately 14% of which are singletons. This specimen consisted of CD8+ T cells sorted from PBMCs, obtained 4 to 6 days after vaccination. The receptors come from a man over 45 who received an inactivated influenza vaccine. Each CDR3 is given with its conserved first and last residue. D genes are given only for firm matches. Clone size is shown for a subset of rows, as once, few, many or a class of expanded clone.

D	V	size	J	CDR3	DNA
-	TRBV4-3	-	TRBJ2-7	CASSQDNSGFSYEQYF	TGCGCCAGCAGCCAAGATAATTCCGGCTTCTCCTACGAGCAGTACTTC
-	TRBV27	-	TRBJ1-4	CASSLVHNEKLFF	TGTGCCAGCAGTTTAGTTCATAATGAAAAACTGTTTTTT
TRBD1	TRBV29-1	few	TRBJ2-7	CSVRTGTGAYEQYF	TGCAGCGTGCGAACCGGGACAGGGGCCTACGAGCAGTACTTC
TRBD1	TRBV6-1	-	TRBJ2-7	CASSARDRGSYEQYF	TGTGCCAGCAGTGCTCGGGACAGGGGTTCCTACGAGCAGTACTTC
-	TRBV27	-	TRBJ2-1	CASSLTPAITYNEQFF	TGTGCCAGCAGTCTAACCCCAGCGATCACCTACAATGAGCAGTTCTTC
-	TRBV11-1	-	TRBJ2-7	CASSSIIPPYEQYF	TGTGCCAGCAGCTCGATTATTCCCCCCTACGAGCAGTACTTC
TRBD2	TRBV14	few	TRBJ2-1	CASAPGLLYNEQFF	TGTGCCAGCGCCCCGGGACTACTATACAATGAGCAGTTCTTC
-	TRBV5-1	few	TRBJ1-1	CASSFKDLNTEAFF	TGCGCCAGCAGCTTCAAGGACTTGAACACTGAAGCTTTCTTT
-	TRBV7-6	-	TRBJ2-1	CASSPDPGAHNEQFF	TGTGCCAGCAGCCCTGACCCGGGGGCGCACAATGAGCAGTTCTTC
TRBD1	TRBV5-1	many	TRBJ2-7	CASSIGTAFYEQYF	TGCGCCAGCAGCATCGGGACAGCCTTCTACGAGCAGTACTTC
TRBD2	TRBV6-5	few	TRBJ2-2	CASSFEGLAGSGELFF	TGTGCCAGCAGTTTCGAAGGACTAGCGGGATCCGGGGAGCTGTTTTTT
-	TRBV6-4	few	TRBJ1-3	CASSDSPRAGRLYTIYF	TGTGCCAGCAGTGACTCCCCGCGGGCAGGGAGGCTGTACACCATATATTTT
TRBD2	TRBV7-2	-	TRBJ2-1	CASSPRVAGYNEQFF	TGTGCCAGCAGCCCCCGGGTAGCGGGATACAATGAGCAGTTCTTC
-	TRBV28	few	TRBJ2-7	CASSVVGGSYEQYF	TGTGCCAGCAGCGTCGTAGGGGGATCCTACGAGCAGTACTTC
TRBD1	TRBV7-8	-	TRBJ2-7	CASSLGDRPSYEQYF	TGTGCCAGCAGCTTAGGGGACAGGCCTTCCTACGAGCAGTACTTC
TRBD1	TRBV30	few	TRBJ2-7	CAWSVGQGSYEQYF	TGTGCCTGGAGCGTAGGACAGGGATCCTACGAGCAGTACTTC
-	TRBV28	-	TRBJ1-1	CASSLLGTYIEAFF	TGTGCCAGCAGTCTATTAGGGACGTACATCGAAGCTTTCTTT
-	TRBV29-1	-	TRBJ2-5	CSVEINQETQYF	TGCAGCGTTGAGATCAACCAAGAGACCCAGTACTTC
-	TRBV21-1	few	TRBJ2-2	CASSRSERECDTGELFF	TGTGCCAGCAGCAGATCGGAGCGGGAGTGTGATACCGGGGAGCTGTTTTTT
-	TRBV15	-	TRBJ2-3	CATSRGVGKSTDTQYF	TGTGCCACCAGCCGTGGAGTAGGCAAAAGCACAGATACGCAGTATTTT
-	TRBV4-3	-	TRBJ2-1	CASSPTSGYNEQFF	TGCGCCAGCAGCCCCACTAGTGGGTACAATGAGCAGTTCTTC
-	TRBV3-1	-	TRBJ2-1	CASSPLQGNGEQFF	TGTGCCAGCAGCCCGCTACAGGGTAACGGTGAGCAGTTCTTC
TRBD2	TRBV6-5	-	TRBJ2-1	CASSYSGRASREQFF	TGTGCCAGCAGTTATAGCGGGAGGGCCTCACGTGAGCAGTTCTTC
-	TRBV15	few	TRBJ2-3	CATSGGQGPDTQYF	TGTGCCACCAGCGGGGGACAAGGGCCAGATACGCAGTATTTT
-	TRBV9	few	TRBJ2-1	CASSPGPGHSTYNEQFF	TGTGCCAGCAGCCCGGGTCCGGGACACTCAACCTACAATGAGCAGTTCTTC
-	TRBV24-1	-	TRBJ2-3	CATSDFVGTDTQYF	TGTGCCACCAGTGATTTCGTGGGCACAGATACGCAGTATTTT
TRBD2	TRBV20-1	-	TRBJ2-1	CSASTGGRADEQFF	TGCAGTGCTTCCACGGGCGGGAGGGCCGATGAGCAGTTCTTC
-	TRBV12-3/TRBV12-4	-	TRBJ1-2	CASSFAHGYTF	TGTGCCAGCAGTTTTGCGCATGGCTACACCTTC
TRBD1	TRBV10-1	few	TRBJ2-2	CASSEETGGTGELFF	TGCGCCAGCAGTGAAGAGACAGGGGGCACCGGGGAGCTGTTTTTT
-	TRBV7-9	many	TRBJ2-1	CASSNRNQGEVVEQFF	TGTGCCAGCAGCAACAGAAACCAGGGAGAGGTGGTTGAGCAGTTCTTC
-	TRBV9	few	TRBJ2-3	CASSASLTDTQYF	TGTGCCAGCAGCGCATCTCTAACAGATACGCAGTATTTT
TRBD2	TRBV7-6	-	TRBJ2-2	CASSFSGGAIGELFF	TGTGCCAGCAGCTTTAGCGGGGGGGCCATCGGGGAGCTGTTTTTT
-	TRBV15	-	TRBJ2-5	CATKEDGGQETQYF	TGTGCCACCAAAGAGGACGGAGGGCAAGAGACCCAGTACTTC
-	TRBV4-3	-	TRBJ2-7	CASSQEQADEQYF	TGCGCCAGCAGCCAAGAACAGGCGGACGAGCAGTACTTC
TRBD1	TRBV7-6	-	TRBJ1-1	CASSITGGTEAFF	TGTGCCAGCAGCATAACAGGGGGCACTGAAGCTTTCTTT
-	TRBV28	few	TRBJ2-2	CASSFTGITGELFF	TGTGCCAGCAGTTTCACAGGGATCACCGGGGAGCTGTTTTTT
-	TRBV6-5	-	TRBJ1-3	CASSYDGRLDTIYF	TGTGCCAGCAGTTACGACGGGAGGTTAGACACCATATATTTT
TRBD2	TRBV4-1	-	TRBJ2-3	CASQTSDSTDTQYF	TGCGCCTCTCAGACTAGCGATAGCACAGATACGCAGTATTTT
TRBD2	TRBV20-1	-	TRBJ2-1	CSARDLWRGSSYNEQFF	TGCAGTGCTAGAGATCTGTGGCGGGGGAGCTCCTACAATGAGCAGTTCTTC
-	TRBV6-1	few	TRBJ1-4	CASSEWGWETNEKLFF	TGTGCCAGCAGTGAATGGGGTTGGGAGACTAATGAAAAACTGTTTTTT
TRBD1	TRBV20-1	few	TRBJ1-1	CSARDDRGLAEAFF	TGCAGTGCTAGGGATGACAGGGGGTTGGCTGAAGCTTTCTTT
-	TRBV4-3	-	TRBJ2-2	CASSHRTTDGSGELFF	TGCGCCAGCAGCCACAGGACGACTGATGGAAGCGGGGAGCTGTTTTTT
TRBD2	TRBV12-3/TRBV12-4	few	TRBJ2-1	CASSLTSQGEQFF	TGTGCCAGCAGTTTGACTAGCCAGGGTGAGCAGTTCTTC
TRBD1	TRBV4-3	-	TRBJ2-1	CASSQGENTRDRYYNEQFF	TGCGCCAGCAGCCAAGGGGAAAACACTCGGGACAGATATTACAATGAGCAGTTCTTC
TRBD2	TRBV11-1	-	TRBJ2-3	CASSPPGLAGSSTDTQYF	TGTGCCAGCAGCCCGCCGGGACTAGCGGGGTCTAGCACAGATACGCAGTATTTT
-	TRBV2	-	TRBJ2-7	CASSGIGSSYEQYF	TGTGCCAGCAGTGGAATAGGGAGCTCCTACGAGCAGTACTTC
-	TRBV9	few	TRBJ2-7	CASSVGQYYEQYF	TGTGCCAGCAGCGTTGGGCAGTACTACGAGCAGTACTTC
-	TRBV5-1	many	TRBJ2-3	CASSFGAPSTDTQYF	TGCGCCAGCAGCTTCGGGGCACCTAGCACAGATACGCAGTATTTT
TRBD1	TRBV11-2	few	TRBJ2-1	CASSRREGAYNEQFF	TGTGCCAGCAGCCGACGAGAGGGGGCATACAATGAGCAGTTCTTC
TRBD2	TRBV5-1	once	TRBJ2-1	CASSFPGTSGPGYNEQFF	TGCGCCAGCAGCTTCCCCGGGACTAGCGGCCCCGGGTACAATGAGCAGTTCTTC
-	TRBV12-3/TRBV12-4	-	TRBJ1-2	CVSSFQGDSYGYTF	TGTGTCAGCAGTTTTCAGGGTGACAGCTATGGCTACACCTTC
-	TRBV9	few	TRBJ2-1	CASSVALGYNEQFF	TGTGCCAGCAGCGTAGCTCTGGGTTACAATGAGCAGTTCTTC
-	TRBV14	-	TRBJ1-6	CASSQDGGAANSPLHF	TGTGCCAGCAGCCAAGATGGCGGGGCGGCTAATTCACCCCTCCACTTT